A selection of T cell receptor beta chains follows, all from one sample in a study of blood T cells in healthy people across ages. TCRdb called the 5' RACE reads again in MiXCR, with one record for every CDR3 protein. The repertoire holds about 2 million distinct CDR3 sequences, with roughly 49% as singletons. The sequencing sample was made of blood. The receptors shown here come from a woman between 40 and 50 years old in good health. Each CDR3 is given with its conserved first and last residue. The order of the fields is CDR3 length, V gene, J gene, CDR3 protein.

>15|TRBV7-9|TRBJ2-5
CASSFPMPMGETQYF
>15|TRBV20-1|-
CSASRAGGTQETQFF
>15|TRBV9|TRBJ2-5
CASSVGASVVETQYF
>14|TRBV6-2/TRBV6-3|TRBJ2-7
CASRTSGEPYEQYF
>18|TRBV4-2|TRBJ2-6
CASSQDGGVRAGANVLTF
>16|TRBV4-3|TRBJ2-1
CASSQDSLAGYNEQFF
>15|TRBV20-1|TRBJ2-3
CSASPDRERTDTQYF
>18|TRBV6-2/TRBV6-3|TRBJ2-7
CASSYSTHRSGANYEQYF
>15|TRBV7-2|TRBJ2-3
CASSFAGGWTDTQYF
>13|TRBV20-1|TRBJ2-1
CSARVHLGNEQFF
>15|TRBV6-5|TRBJ2-5
CASSPTGGLGETQYF
>13|TRBV6-1|TRBJ2-7
CASRTAGEYEQYF
>13|TRBV14|TRBJ1-2
CASRMPGGYGYTF
>17|TRBV12-3/TRBV12-4|TRBJ1-1
CASSMTRDPIWNTEAFF
>15|TRBV6-6|TRBJ2-3
CASSPSGGPGDTQYF
>15|TRBV5-1|TRBJ2-5
CASSLSDPSRETQYF
>12|TRBV20-1|TRBJ2-3
CSGRGHPDTQYF
>13|TRBV20-1|TRBJ2-7
CSGLAGGGYEQYF
>16|TRBV7-8|TRBJ2-3
CASSSRTSGARDTQYF
>16|TRBV21-1|TRBJ1-1
CASSKASQKGNTEAFF
>15|TRBV6-6|TRBJ2-1
CASSYSGGGLDEQFF
>16|TRBV7-2|TRBJ2-6
CASSPKGGTGANVLTF
>13|TRBV7-2|TRBJ2-5
CASSRRREETQYF
>14|TRBV5-6|TRBJ2-1
CASSLVRVRGTQFF
>12|TRBV15|TRBJ2-1
CATSHSTREQFF
>15|TRBV4-1|TRBJ2-1
CASSQEQLYYNEQFF
>14|TRBV20-1|TRBJ2-3
CSAGLAGTTDTQYF
>15|TRBV6-2/TRBV6-3|TRBJ2-3
CASSYSVGRSDTQYF
>15|TRBV6-4|TRBJ2-5
CASSDSVGTGNEQYF
>16|TRBV20-1|TRBJ1-2
CSARGASGGEGYGYTF
>15|TRBV11-2|TRBJ2-3
CASSSDSRSTDTQYF
>16|TRBV15|TRBJ2-7
CATSRGGGPVAYEQYF
>16|TRBV7-2|TRBJ2-5
CASSLGTGGLRETQYF
>15|TRBV7-2|TRBJ2-5
CASSEQTRKGETQYF
>16|TRBV20-1|TRBJ2-1
CSARDERRLSYNEQFF
>14|TRBV25-1|TRBJ1-6
CASTIGTVNSPLHF
>15|TRBV21-1|TRBJ2-7
CASSKPQGGAYGQYF
>16|TRBV28|TRBJ2-3
CASITGNKPSTDTQYF
>12|TRBV7-2|-
CASSIDYNEQYF
>16|TRBV7-9|TRBJ2-7
CASSLQLTETLYEQYF
>13|TRBV29-1|TRBJ1-2
CSVRSGGPGGYTF
>15|TRBV2|TRBJ1-5
CASSGDRHSNQPQHF
>16|TRBV4-1|TRBJ2-3
CASSQRGQELTDTQYF
>14|TRBV10-3|TRBJ1-2
CAISEPRQMYGYTF
>18|TRBV24-1|TRBJ2-1
CATGEGLAGQSSYNEQFF
>15|TRBV12-3/TRBV12-4|TRBJ1-4
CASSLGPGIGEKLFF
>12|TRBV3-1|TRBJ1-2
CASSQQGGGYTF
>9|TRBV20-1|-
CVDSYEQYF
>12|TRBV5-6|TRBJ2-7
CASSWGSDEQYF
>13|TRBV7-2|TRBJ1-4
CASSHRDREKLFF
>16|TRBV4-2|TRBJ1-4
CASSRDRGSDSEKLFF
>13|TRBV6-5|-
CASTGTGISEQYF
>16|TRBV6-6|TRBJ1-4
CASSPPWDRTNEKLFF
>12|TRBV29-1|TRBJ2-7
CSVRGSEYEQYF
>15|TRBV6-2/TRBV6-3|TRBJ2-1
CASSYWSSGLSEQFF